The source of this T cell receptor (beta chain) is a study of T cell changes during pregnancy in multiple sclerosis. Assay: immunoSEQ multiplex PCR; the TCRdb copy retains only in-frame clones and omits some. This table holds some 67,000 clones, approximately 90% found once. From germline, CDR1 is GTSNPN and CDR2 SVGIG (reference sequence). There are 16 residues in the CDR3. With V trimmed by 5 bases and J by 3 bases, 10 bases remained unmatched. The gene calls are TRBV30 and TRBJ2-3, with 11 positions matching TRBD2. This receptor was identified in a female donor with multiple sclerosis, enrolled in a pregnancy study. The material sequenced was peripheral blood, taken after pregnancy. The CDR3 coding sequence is TGTGCCTGGCTCCCTAGCGGGAGGCGGGTAACAGATACGCAGTATTTT. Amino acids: CAWLPSGRRVTDTQYF.